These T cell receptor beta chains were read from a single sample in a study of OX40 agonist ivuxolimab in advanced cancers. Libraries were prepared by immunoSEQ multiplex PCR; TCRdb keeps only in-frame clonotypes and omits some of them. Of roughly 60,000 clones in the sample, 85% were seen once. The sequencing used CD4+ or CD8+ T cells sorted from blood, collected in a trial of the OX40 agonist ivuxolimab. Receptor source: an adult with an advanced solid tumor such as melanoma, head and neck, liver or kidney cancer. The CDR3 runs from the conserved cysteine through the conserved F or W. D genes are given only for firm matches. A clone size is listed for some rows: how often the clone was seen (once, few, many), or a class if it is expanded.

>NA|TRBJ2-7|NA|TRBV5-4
TGTGCCAGCAGCTTGGGGGGGCGGTGGTACGAGCAGTACTTC
CASSLGGRWYEQYF
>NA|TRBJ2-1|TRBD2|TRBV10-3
TGTGCCGCCCGCCGGGGAAGTCAAGCGGGAGGGCCATTGGATAATGAGCAGTTCTTC
CAARRGSQAGGPLDNEQFF
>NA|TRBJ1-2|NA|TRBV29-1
TGCAGCGTTGACAGGGGTGGGTATGGCTACACCTTC
CSVDRGGYGYTF
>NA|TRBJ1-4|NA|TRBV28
TGTGCCAGCAGTCCCTACGGCGGGGGGTCAGATGAAAAACTGTTTTTT
CASSPYGGGSDEKLFF
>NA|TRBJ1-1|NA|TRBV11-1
TGTGCCAGCAGCGAATTCAGGGGCTTGAACACTGAAGCTTTCTTT
CASSEFRGLNTEAFF
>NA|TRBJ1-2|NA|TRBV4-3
TGCGCCAGCAGCCAAGAGAACTATGGCTACACCTTC
CASSQENYGYTF
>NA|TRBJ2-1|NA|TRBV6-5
TGTGCCAGCAGTCGTTCGGGTGAGCAGTTCTTC
CASSRSGEQFF
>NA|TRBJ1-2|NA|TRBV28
TGTGCCAGCATCCAAGGGGGGGTTGGAGGCTACACCTTC
CASIQGGVGGYTF
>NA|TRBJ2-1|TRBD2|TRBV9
TGTGCCAGCAGCGTAGGAGTAGCGGGGGGTGTGAAGCAGTTCTTC
CASSVGVAGGVKQFF
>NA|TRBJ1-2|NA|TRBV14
TGTGCCAGCAGCCGAAGAAATATTGGCCGGGTCGGGTCGAGCTATGGCTACACCTTC
CASSRRNIGRVGSSYGYTF
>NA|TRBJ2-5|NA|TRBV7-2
TGTGCCAGCAGCCCCCGGGTCGATACGACCCAGTACTTC
CASSPRVDTTQYF
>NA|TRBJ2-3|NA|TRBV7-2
TGTGCCAGCAGTTTATACAGGCTGGATAATTCGGATACGCAGTATTTT
CASSLYRLDNSDTQYF
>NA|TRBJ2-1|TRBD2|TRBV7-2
TGTGCCAGCAGCTACCGACTAGCTACCAACAATGAGCAGTTCTTC
CASSYRLATNNEQFF
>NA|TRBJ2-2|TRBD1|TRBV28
TGTGCCAGCAAGACAGGGGCTAACACCGGGGAGCTGTTTTTT
CASKTGANTGELFF
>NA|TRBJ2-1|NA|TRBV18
TGTGCCAGCTCACCAACTCAAGCCAATGAGCAGTTCTTC
CASSPTQANEQFF
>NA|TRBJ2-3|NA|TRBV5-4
TGTGCCAGCAGCCCCAGGGACGGGAGCACAGATACGCAGTATTTT
CASSPRDGSTDTQYF
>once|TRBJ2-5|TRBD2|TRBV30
TGTGCCTGGAGCGGTCTAGCGGGAGGTCGAGAGACCCAGTACTTC
CAWSGLAGGRETQYF
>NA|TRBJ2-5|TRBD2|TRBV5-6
TGTGCCAGCAGCTCAGGACTAGCGGGAGGTTGGGAGACCCAGTACTTC
CASSSGLAGGWETQYF
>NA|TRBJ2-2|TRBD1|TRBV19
TGTGCCAGTTTGCCGGGACAGGCGAACACCGGGGAGCTGTTTTTT
CASLPGQANTGELFF
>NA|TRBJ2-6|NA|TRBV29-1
TGCAGCGTTGAATTTCTCGACTCTGGGGCCAACGTCCTGACTTTC
CSVEFLDSGANVLTF
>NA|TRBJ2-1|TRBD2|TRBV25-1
TGTGCCAGCAGTGGACTAGCGGGAGCCAATGAGCAGTTCTTC
CASSGLAGANEQFF
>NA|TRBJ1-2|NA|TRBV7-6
TGTGCCAGCAGCTTAGAGTCAGCGGGTTATGGCTACACCTTC
CASSLESAGYGYTF
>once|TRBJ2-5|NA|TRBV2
TGTGCCAGCACCGGGGACTTCAAAGAGACCCAGTACTTC
CASTGDFKETQYF
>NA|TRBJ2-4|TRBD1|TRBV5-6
TGTGCCAGCAGCTTAACCTATGACCGGACAGGGGGCGCAGGAATTCAGTACTTC
CASSLTYDRTGGAGIQYF
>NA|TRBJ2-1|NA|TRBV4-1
TGCGCCAGCAGCCATTTCAATGAGCAGTTCTTC
CASSHFNEQFF
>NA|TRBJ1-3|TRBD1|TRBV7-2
TGTGCCAGCAGTCCCGACAGGGGGCGAGGAAACACCATATATTTT
CASSPDRGRGNTIYF
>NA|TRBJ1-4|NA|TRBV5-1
TGCGCCAGCAGCTCCGCCGGGATGCGTGAAAAACTGTTTTTT
CASSSAGMREKLFF
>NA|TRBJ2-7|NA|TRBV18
TGTGCCAGCTCACCACGGCAGGGGGAAGGTAGCGGGACTCCCTACGAGCAGTACTTC
CASSPRQGEGSGTPYEQYF
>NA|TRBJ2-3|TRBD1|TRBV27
TGTGCCAGCAGTTTATCCACCCAGGGGGGCACAGATACGCAGTATTTT
CASSLSTQGGTDTQYF
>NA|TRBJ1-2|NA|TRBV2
TGTGCCAGCAGTGGGAGAAGCCAGGGTGGTAACTATGGCTACACCTTC
CASSGRSQGGNYGYTF
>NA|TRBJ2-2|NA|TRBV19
TGTGCCAGTAGTCGACGGTTGAACACCGGGGAGCTGTTTTTT
CASSRRLNTGELFF
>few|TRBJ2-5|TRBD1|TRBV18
TGTGCCAGCTCACTCCTAGGAGCACAGGGGAGATGGGAGACCCAGTACTTC
CASSLLGAQGRWETQYF
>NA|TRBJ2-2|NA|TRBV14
TGTGCCAGCGAGGACCGGGAGAACACCGGGGAGCTGTTTTTT
CASEDRENTGELFF
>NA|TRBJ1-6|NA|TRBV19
TGTGCCAGTAGTATGGACGGGATTTTTCCCCTCCACTTT
CASSMDGIFPLHF
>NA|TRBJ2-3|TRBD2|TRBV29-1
TGCACCCATCTACTAGCGGGGGTCACAGATACGCAGTATTTT
CTHLLAGVTDTQYF
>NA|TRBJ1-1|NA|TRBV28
TGTGCCAGCAGTGGGGCGGGGGGTGAAGCTTTCTTT
CASSGAGGEAFF
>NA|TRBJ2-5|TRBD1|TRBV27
TGTGCCAGCGGTAGACGGACAGGGTACCAAGAGACCCAGTACTTC
CASGRRTGYQETQYF
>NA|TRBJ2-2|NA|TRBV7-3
TGTGCCAGCAGCAACTATAACACCGGGGAGCTGTTTTTT
CASSNYNTGELFF
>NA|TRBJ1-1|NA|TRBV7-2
TGTGCCAGCAGCTTACAGGGGCAGGACACTGAAGCTTTCTTT
CASSLQGQDTEAFF
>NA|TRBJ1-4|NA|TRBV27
TGTGCCAGCAGGCCAGGGGTGCGAGAAAAACTGTTTTTT
CASRPGVREKLFF
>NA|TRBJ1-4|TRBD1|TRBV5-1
TGCGCCAGCAGCACAGGGGGCGATGAAAAACTGTTTTTT
CASSTGGDEKLFF
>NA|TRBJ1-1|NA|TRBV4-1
TGCGCCAGCAGCCCCAGGCTAGACACTGAAGCTTTCTTT
CASSPRLDTEAFF
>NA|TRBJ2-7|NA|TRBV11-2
TGTGCCAGCAGCGTAAGTATACAGCCCTACGAGCAGTACTTC
CASSVSIQPYEQYF
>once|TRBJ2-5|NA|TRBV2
TGTGCCAGCAGTCCAGACAGGCTCCGAGAGACCCAGTACTTC
CASSPDRLRETQYF
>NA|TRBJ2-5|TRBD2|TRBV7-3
TGTGCCAGCAGCAGGACTAGCGGGAGACAAGAGACCCAGTACTTC
CASSRTSGRQETQYF
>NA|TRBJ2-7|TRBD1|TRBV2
TGTGCCAGCACACAGGGGGCTTCCTACGAGCAGTACTTC
CASTQGASYEQYF
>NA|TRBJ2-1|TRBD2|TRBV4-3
TGCGCCAGCAGCCAAGATCGAACTAGCGGGGGCCCGAGCTCCTACAATGAGCAGTTCTTC
CASSQDRTSGGPSSYNEQFF
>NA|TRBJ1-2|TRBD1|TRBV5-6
TGTGCCAGCAGCACTGGACAGGGGCTTTACTATGGCTACACCTTC
CASSTGQGLYYGYTF
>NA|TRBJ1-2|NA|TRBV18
TGTGCCAGCTCACCAACAACCGGACGAGTTAACTATGGCTACACCTTC
CASSPTTGRVNYGYTF
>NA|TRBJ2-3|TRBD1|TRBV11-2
TGTGCCAGCAGCTCAGACAGGGAAAGGGGAACAGATACGCAGTATTTT
CASSSDRERGTDTQYF
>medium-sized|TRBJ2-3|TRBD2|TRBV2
TGTGCCAGCAGTGCGACTAGCGGAAGCACAGATACGCAGTATTTT
CASSATSGSTDTQYF
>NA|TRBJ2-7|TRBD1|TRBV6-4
TGTGCCAGCAGTGACGGGGGACAGATCGAACCCTACGAGCAGTACTTC
CASSDGGQIEPYEQYF
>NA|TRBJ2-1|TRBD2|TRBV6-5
TGTGCCACGCCCGTCAAGGGACTAGCGTGGTTTGAGCAGTTCTTC
CATPVKGLAWFEQFF
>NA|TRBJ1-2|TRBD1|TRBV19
TGTGCCAGTAGTATATCAGACAGGGCCAATGGCTACACCTTC
CASSISDRANGYTF
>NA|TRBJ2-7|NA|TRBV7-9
TGTGCCAGCAGCTTTGGGGCGGAGGGGACGAGCTCCTACGAGCAGTACTTC
CASSFGAEGTSSYEQYF
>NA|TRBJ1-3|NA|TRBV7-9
TGTGCCAGCAGCTTCCCACGGGGAACGAGTGGAAACACCATATATTTT
CASSFPRGTSGNTIYF
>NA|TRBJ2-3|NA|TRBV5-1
TGCGCCAGCAGCTTGGCTGGGGCAGATACGCAGTATTTT
CASSLAGADTQYF
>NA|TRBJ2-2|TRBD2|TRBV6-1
TGTGCCAGCAGAACTCTAGCGGTCGGGGAGCTGTTTTTT
CASRTLAVGELFF
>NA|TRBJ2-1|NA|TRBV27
TGTGCCAGCAGCCACGAGGGGGAGTGGTTAAATGAGCAGTTCTTC
CASSHEGEWLNEQFF
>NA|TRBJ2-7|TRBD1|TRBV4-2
TGTGCCAGCAGCCCTCTGGGCGACAGGGGGCGCAAAGAGCAGTACTTC
CASSPLGDRGRKEQYF